The 13 T cell receptor beta chains given below trace back to one sample, sequenced in a study of neurological immune-mediated disorders. MiXCR, applied by TCRdb to the 5' RACE reads, yields one record per CDR3 protein. Of about 70,000 distinct CDR3 sequences detected, more than 3% appear once; the ten largest clones hold around 5.2%. Sequencing used PBMCs. The source of these receptors is a woman aged 45-65 years with multiple sclerosis.

This clonotype was counted at least ten times. J is TRBJ2-2 and V is TRBV20-1; D is perhaps TRBD1 (6 bases). The CDR3 contains 14 residues. Trimming removed 3 bases from V and 0 bases from J, with 8 bases in between. CDR1 is DFQATT and CDR2 is SNEGSKA in the germline V gene (reference sequence). CDR3 sequence: CSASEGANTGELFF. In DNA, the CDR3 is TGCAGTGCTAGCGAGGGGGCGAACACCGGGGAGCTGTTTTTT.

This clonotype was observed at least ten times. The chain recombines TRBV7-2 with TRBJ2-3, with 11 nucleotides matching TRBD2. The CDR3 length is 16 residues. Germline CDR1 is SGHTA and CDR2 is FQGNSA. V lost 1 base and J lost 7; bases outside the gene matches: 7. The CDR3 sequence is CASSLGFSGGAYTQYF. CDR3 sequence (DNA): TGTGCCAGCAGCTTAGGATTTAGCGGGGGGGCTTATACGCAGTATTTT. The full variable domain, in which reference TRBV7-2 and TRBJ2-3 provide the parts outside the CDR3, is GAGVSQSPSNKVTEKGKDVELRCDPISGHTALYWYRQSLGQGLEFLIYFQGNSAPDKSGLPSDRFSAERTGGSVSTLTIQRTQQEDSAVYLCASSLGFSGGAYTQYFGPGTRLTVL.

This clonotype was picked up many times. The gene calls are TRBV12-3 or TRBV12-4 and TRBJ2-1; 9 positions agree with TRBD2. The CDR3 totals 15 residues. Trimming took 6 bases from V and 10 from J; bases not matched to a gene: 13. The CDR3: CASRVAGARGGEQFF. The CDR3 DNA is TGTGCCAGCAGAGTAGCGGGAGCCCGGGGGGGAGAGCAGTTCTTC.

This clonotype was seen repeatedly, ten times or more. CDR3 sequence (DNA): TGTGCCACCAGTGACCTGACCCCGGGACAGGGACAAGAGACCCAGTACTTC. Protein: CATSDLTPGQGQETQYF. The rearrangement uses TRBV24-1 and TRBJ2-5; 9 nucleotides agree with TRBD1. The CDR3 is 17 amino acids. The V gene's germline CDR1 is KGHDR and CDR2 SFDVKD. V lost 4 bases, J lost 2 bases, and 10 bases stayed unmatched.

This clonotype was counted ten times or more. The gene calls are TRBV5-1 and TRBJ2-7, with D possibly TRBD1 on 6 matching bases. The length of the CDR3 is 16 residues. Trimming took 4 bases from V and 3 from J, leaving 20 bases between them. Germline assignment: CDR1 SGHRS and CDR2 YFSETQ. The CDR3 nucleotides read TGCGCCAGCAGCAACTTGGACAGATACCCTCTCTACGAGCAGTACTTC. Translating gives CASSNLDRYPLYEQYF.

The sample holds many counts of this clonotype. The rearrangement uses TRBV5-1 and TRBJ2-7; D is unresolved. The CDR3 is 13 residues long. The V end was cut by 0 bases, the J end by 6 bases, with 10 bases between. Germline assignment: CDR1 SGHRS and CDR2 YFSETQ. Here the CDR3 reads CASSLARRAEQYF. CDR3 sequence (DNA): TGCGCCAGCAGCTTGGCCCGCCGGGCCGAGCAGTACTTC.

This clonotype was detected ten times or more. A junction end diverges from the germline sequence, so it may reflect a read error. V gene TRBV20-1 combines with J gene TRBJ2-7; 7 bases align to TRBD2. Per the germline V gene, CDR1 is DFQATT and CDR2 is SNEGSKA (reference sequence). The CDR3 totals 12 residues. The CDR3 is CSATSRGYGQYF. For the CDR3, the DNA is TGCAGTGCTACCTCGCGGGGGTACGGGCAGTACTTC.

This clonotype was picked up many times. The chain joins TRBV9 to TRBJ1-2, with TRBD1 as a possible D gene (5 bases). From germline, CDR1 is SGDLS and CDR2 YYNGEE. There are 15 residues in the CDR3. Deletions cut 1 base from V and 4 bases from J, with 14 bases between. The CDR3: CASSVTPGRGYGYTF. The CDR3 region has the DNA TGTGCCAGCAGCGTAACGCCGGGGCGCGGCTATGGCTACACCTTC.

The table lists this clonotype with many counts. The rearrangement joins TRBV24-1 to TRBJ2-2, with D uncertain. CDR1 and CDR2 (germline): KGHDR, SFDVKD. The V end was cut by 10 bases, the J end by 1 base, with 9 bases between. This CDR3 has 13 residues. The DNA of the CDR3 is TGTGCCACTTCTCGACAGAACACCGGGGAGCTGTTTTTT. Protein sequence: CATSRQNTGELFF.

This clonotype came up many times. This rearrangement joins TRBV12-3 or TRBV12-4 to TRBJ1-2; D gene ambiguous. The CDR3 length is 13 residues. The ends were cut back, 6 bases at V and 8 bases at J, with 16 bases in the middle. This chain's CDR3 is CASSQTSAGGYTF. Here the CDR3 DNA reads TGTGCCAGCAGCCAGACCTCCGCCGGGGGCTACACCTTC.

This clonotype was picked up many times. The chain is built from TRBV6-1 and TRBJ2-7; the D gene is possibly TRBD1 (6 bases). Per germline, CDR1 MNHNS and CDR2 SASEGT. CDR3 length: 15 residues. The germline V and J ends were trimmed by 1 base and 4 bases, with 14 bases remaining between them. CDR3 nucleotide sequence: TGTGCCAGCAGTGAAGGAGCAGGGGAAGGATACGAGCAGTACTTC. Its protein is CASSEGAGEGYEQYF.

In its sample, this clonotype was seen many times. V gene TRBV6-2 or TRBV6-3 combines with J gene TRBJ2-7, with D unclear. Trimming pared 2 bases from V and 0 bases from J, leaving 14 bases between. Germline V gene lookup returns CDR1 MNHEY and CDR2 SVGEGT. The CDR3 loop spans 16 amino acids. CDR3 residues: CASSYAGGYSSYEQYV. The DNA for the CDR3 is TGTGCCAGCAGTTACGCTGGCGGTTACAGCTCCTACGAGCAGTACGTC.

Ten or more counts support this clonotype. This sequence joins TRBV20-1 and TRBJ1-3; 7 positions match TRBD1. The CDR3 sequence is 13 residues long. The V gene's germline CDR1 is DFQATT and CDR2 SNEGSKA (reference sequence). V shed 4 bases and J 5 bases; nucleotides not matched to a gene: 5. This CDR3 reads CSAKDRTRNTIYF. The CDR3 nucleotides read TGCAGTGCTAAGGACAGGACGAGAAACACCATATATTTT.